The text below deals with one T cell receptor beta chain. One entry per CDR3 protein, without DNA, is what TCRdb gives after re-calling the 5' RACE reads. This sample's table reports about 460,000 distinct CDR3 sequences. The record originates from a study of T cells expressing NK-cell markers. Study-level background: Seven HCMV-seropositive donors and one seronegative donor made up the eight sequenced donors.

The CDR3 contains 18 residues. The sample taken for sequencing was blood T cells: a sorted CD56 or NKG2C T cell subset, CD4+ or CD8+ T cells, or bulk PBMC T cells (not recorded which). The receptor was isolated from a woman in her 50s in good health. The chain is built from TRBV12-3 or TRBV12-4 and TRBJ1-5; with no DNA, the TCRdb D assignment of TRBD1 cannot be verified. The CDR3: CASSLTLGGTGVEQPQHF.